The source of this TCR beta chain is a study of OX40 agonist ivuxolimab in advanced cancers. The overall study: Patients with hepatocellular carcinoma, melanoma, renal cell or head and neck cancer made up the dose-escalation patients.

The CDR3 covers 14 residues. Per the germline V gene, CDR1 is MNHEY and CDR2 is SMNVEV (reference sequence). Trimming took 2 bases from V and 5 from J, leaving 11 bases between them. The cohort excluded patients with autoimmune disease history or systemic immunosuppression. Some clones are missing from TCRdb's copy, which holds only in-frame ones; the method was immunoSEQ multiplex PCR. The table includes approximately 61,000 clones, 70% to 90% detected once. This sample comprised CD4+ or CD8+ T cells sorted from blood, obtained in a trial of the OX40 agonist ivuxolimab. The rearrangement links TRBV27 to TRBJ2-3; D is ambiguous. This clonotype originated in an adult with an advanced solid tumor such as melanoma, head and neck, liver or kidney cancer. The CDR3, as DNA: TGTGCCAGCAGTTTAGGTACCGCTAAAGATACGCAGTATTTT. Amino acid sequence: CASSLGTAKDTQYF.